This paragraph reports one TCR beta chain. The junction does not match germline at one end; this may be a read error. The sample comes from a study of Graves' ophthalmopathy and Graves' hyperthyroidism. CDR1 is SGHVS and CDR2 is FNYEAQ in the germline V gene. The CDR3 has 16 residues. RNA transcripts served as template for amplifying TCR beta CDR3 sequences. A first-round RT-PCR used HTBI primers, followed by a second-round multiplex PCR. TCRdb re-derived calls from the multiplex PCR reads in MiXCR, one entry per CDR3 protein. The sample carries approximately 700,000 distinct CDR3 sequences, 35% to 50% recorded once.

Material: peripheral blood. J is TRBJ2-2 and V is TRBV7-6; 8 bases agree with TRBD1. The sequence derives from an adult man with Graves' ophthalmopathy. The CDR3 loop reads CASSLTGTGFTGELFF. For the CDR3, the DNA is TGTGCTAGCAGCTTAACCGGGACAGGCTTCACCGGGGAGCTGTTTTTT.